This TCR beta chain appears in the sequencing data of a study of shared clonotypes between healthy human individuals. Donors included only healthy HIV-negative adults lacking recent acute infections or vaccinations. The CDR3 is 17 residues long. The V segment lost 4 bases and the J segment 2 bases; nucleotides outside the gene matches: 9. Germline CDR1 is SNHLY and CDR2 is FYNNEI. Only in-frame clones appear in the TCRdb table, and some are missing; sequencing was by immunoSEQ multiplex PCR. The sample lists approximately 95,000 clones; about two thirds were seen once. The receptor was derived from a man aged 25-40 years in good health. Sequencing was performed on memory CD8+ T cells sorted from blood. As to subset: CD45RO+ cells pooled with CCR7-negative TemRA cells. V gene TRBV2 combines with J gene TRBJ1-5, with 9 bases that match TRBD1. The CDR3 is CASSGWAGQGGNQPQHF. CDR3 DNA sequence: TGTGCCAGCAGTGGGTGGGCGGGACAGGGTGGCAATCAGCCCCAGCATTTT. Drawing the rest from reference TRBV2 and TRBJ1-5, the complete variable domain is EPEVTQTPSHQVTQMGQEVILRCVPISNHLYFYWYRQILGQKVEFLVSFYNNEISEKSEIFDDQFSVERPDGSNFTLKIRSTKLEDSAMYFCASSGWAGQGGNQPQHFGDGTRLSIL.